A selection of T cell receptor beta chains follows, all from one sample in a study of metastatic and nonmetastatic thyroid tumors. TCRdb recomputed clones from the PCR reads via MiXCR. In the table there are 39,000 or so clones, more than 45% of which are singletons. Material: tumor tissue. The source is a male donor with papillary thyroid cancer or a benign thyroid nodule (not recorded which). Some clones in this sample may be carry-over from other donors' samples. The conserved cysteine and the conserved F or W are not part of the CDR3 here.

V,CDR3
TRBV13,ASSPRVAGGPYEQY
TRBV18,ASSPMAQNTEAF
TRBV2,ASSEAQVGSSYEQY
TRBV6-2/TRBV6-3,AILSRTGSTEAF
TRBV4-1,ASSQATGKAYGYT
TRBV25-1,ASSECCEQY
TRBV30,ATGGFSQY
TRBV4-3,ASSQEAGSPLH
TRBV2,ASSPTEAYGYT
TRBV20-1,SSAEGDTQY
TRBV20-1,SARWWTGESYEQY
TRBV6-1,ASRTSGRRDTDTQY
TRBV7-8,ASSPSRIESPLH
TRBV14,ASSQEGAFGGYT
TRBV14,ASSQRTSGSINTGELF
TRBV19,ASSISHENTEAF
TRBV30,AWTDSYSYEQY
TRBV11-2,ASRPTGGGNEQF
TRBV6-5,ASSYGEGSPLLT
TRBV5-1,ASSTFGNEAF
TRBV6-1,ASRSRTGAISYEQY
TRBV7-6,ASSLAGNSYEQY
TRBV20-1,SARERQGYPYEQY